This T cell receptor beta chain is from a study of long-term antiretroviral therapy in people with HIV. Findings and caveats of the study: On ART adherence, viral resistance or therapy changes, no data were available. Dominating the repertoire at all time points were the clones that expanded before ART. ART was followed by higher diversity that remained below transplant donor controls.

In regard to this clone: What it binds is unknown.

J was trimmed by 5 bases and V by 5 bases; bases with no gene match: 7. Germline values: CDR1 MNHEY, CDR2 SVGAGI. This CDR3 has 14 amino acids. The assay used was immunoSEQ (version v3.0), run at survey level. This table comes from immunoSEQ multiplex PCR, and its TCRdb copy is limited to in-frame clones, with some not included. Among 25,000 to 30,000 clones listed, roughly 90% were seen once. At least two post-ART and at least one pre-ART PBMC sample were available for each donor. J is TRBJ2-5 and V is TRBV6-5; 8 nucleotides agree with TRBD2. The sequencing used unsorted PBMCs, collected 0.5 years after starting antiretroviral therapy. The receptor was derived from a woman in her late teens or twenties with HIV. CDR3 amino acids: CASSRGVAGETQYF. The CDR3 nucleotides are TGTGCCAGCAGTAGGGGTGTAGCGGGGGAGACCCAGTACTTC.